This T cell receptor beta chain was identified during a study of blood T cell repertoires in COVID-19. The authors' processing: Using reference gene primer amplification, nucleated cell counts were estimated. Clones were read by immunoSEQ multiplex PCR, and TCRdb kept only the in-frame ones, dropping some. That table gives V, J and clone size, and the DNA gave D and trimming. The sample consists of roughly 290,000 clones, around 87% of them appearing once. The CDR3 is 12 amino acids. Deletions cut 5 bases from V and 0 bases from J, with 5 bases between. Sequenced: peripheral blood. The chain combines TRBV12-3 or TRBV12-4 with TRBJ2-7; D ambiguous. The sequence came from a woman aged 50 to 60 who had recovered from COVID-19. CDR3 sequence: CASSRSSYEQYF. The CDR3, as DNA: TGTGCCAGCAGTCGTAGCTCCTACGAGCAGTACTTC.